The 3 T cell receptor beta chains listed next were all sequenced from one sample in a study of blood T cell repertoires in COVID-19. The table came from immunoSEQ multiplex PCR; TCRdb's copy has only in-frame clones and leaves some out. Here the sample spans some 370,000 clones, 90% being singletons. The material sequenced was peripheral blood. The receptors stem from a man aged 18 to 30 with active or convalescent COVID-19.

This clone was seen a handful of times. The genes are TRBV7-2 and TRBJ2-1; the match to TRBD2 covers 7 bases. J was trimmed by 6 bases and V by 2 bases; bases with no gene match: 7. The CDR3 covers 15 residues. CDR1 is SGHTA and CDR2 is FQGNSA in the germline V gene. The CDR3 region has the DNA TGTGCCAGCAGCTTAATAGGGCGGGGGACCAATGAGCAGTTCTTC. The encoded protein is CASSLIGRGTNEQFF.

The chain links TRBV7-2 to TRBJ2-1, with TRBD2 matching 9 bases. This CDR3 contains 14 residues. With V trimmed by 1 base and J by 8 bases, 3 bases remained unmatched. The V gene's germline CDR1 is SGHTA and CDR2 FQGNSA. This CDR3 is CASSLVLAGDEQFF. Written as DNA, the CDR3 is TGTGCCAGCAGCTTAGTCTTAGCGGGGGATGAGCAGTTCTTC. Full variable domain (missing parts from reference TRBV7-2 and TRBJ2-1): GAGVSQSPSNKVTEKGKDVELRCDPISGHTALYWYRQSLGQGLEFLIYFQGNSAPDKSGLPSDRFSAERTGGSVSTLTIQRTQQEDSAVYLCASSLVLAGDEQFFGPGTRLTVL.

The chain couples TRBV6-5 to TRBJ1-1; D is unresolved. Germline-derived CDR1 and CDR2 are MNHEY and SVGAGI. The CDR3 is 13 residues long. Trimming took 3 bases from V and 6 from J, leaving 11 bases between them. The CDR3 protein is CASSYEGGSEAFF. CDR3 in DNA: TGTGCCAGCAGTTATGAGGGAGGATCTGAAGCTTTCTTT.